Listed below are T cell receptor beta chains from one sample, sequenced in a study of T cells in Graves' hyperthyroidism and ophthalmopathy. TCRdb fed the multiplex PCR reads into MiXCR, producing one record per CDR3 protein. The sample lists 92,000 or so distinct CDR3 sequences; 51% were seen once. The sequencing sample was made of blood. The receptors derive from a woman in her thirties or forties with Graves' hyperthyroidism. Each CDR3 is given with its conserved first and last residue. The D gene is left open where the match is weak. Size values are once, few and many counts, or a class for expanded clones, and some rows have none.

>NA|TRBV20-1|TRBJ2-5|many
CSAALSSGETQYF
TGCAGTGCTGCACTATCCAGCGGGGAGACCCAGTACTTC
>NA|TRBV15|TRBJ1-2|NA
CATSRPTGTIIYGYTF
TGTGCCACCAGCAGACCTACCGGGACAATTATCTATGGCTACACCTTC
>NA|TRBV10-3|TRBJ1-3|NA
CAISESNGGGETIYF
TGTGCCATCAGTGAGTCGAACGGGGGAGGAGAGACCATATATTTT
>TRBD1|TRBV7-9|TRBJ1-1|NA
CASSPRTGATEAFF
TGTGCCAGCAGTCCCCGGACAGGGGCCACTGAAGCTTTCTTT
>NA|TRBV12-3/TRBV12-4|TRBJ1-2|NA
CASSADTEALNNYGYTF
TGTGCCAGCAGCGCAGACACTGAAGCACTAAATAACTATGGCTACACCTTC
>TRBD2|TRBV5-1|TRBJ2-5|many
CASSQGLARETQYF
TGCGCCAGCAGCCAGGGACTAGCCAGAGAGACCCAGTACTTC
>NA|TRBV7-9|TRBJ2-2|NA
CASSLSNRGWAGELFF
TGTGCCAGCAGCCTGTCTAATCGAGGGTGGGCCGGGGAGCTGTTTTTT
>TRBD1|TRBV7-9|TRBJ2-7|many
CASSGQGGYEQYF
TGTGCCAGCAGCGGACAGGGGGGGTACGAGCAGTACTTC
>NA|TRBV5-6|TRBJ1-2|many
CASSLEFYGYTF
TGTGCCAGCAGCTTGGAATTCTATGGCTACACCTTC
>TRBD2|TRBV10-2|TRBJ2-7|many
CASSGGGRDHEQYF
TGCGCCAGCAGTGGCGGCGGGAGGGACCACGAGCAGTACTTC
>NA|TRBV5-1|TRBJ1-1|many
CASSLSEGTEAFF
TGCGCCAGCAGCCTGAGCGAGGGCACTGAAGCTTTCTTT
>NA|TRBV4-1|TRBJ2-7|many
CASSQDVSSYEQYF
TGCGCCAGCAGCCAAGATGTGAGCTCCTACGAGCAGTACTTC
>TRBD2|TRBV20-1|TRBJ2-5|NA
CSASSGRGETQYF
TGCAGTGCTTCCAGCGGGAGGGGAGAGACCCAGTACTTC
>NA|TRBV5-4|TRBJ2-2|NA
CGSSLDEPGELFF
TGTGGCAGCAGCTTGGACGAGCCAGGGGAGCTGTTTTTT
>NA|TRBV19|TRBJ2-7|many
CASSFYEQYF
TGTGCCAGTAGTTTCTACGAGCAGTACTTC
>TRBD2|TRBV10-3|TRBJ2-5|NA
CAISVSGGGETQYF
TGTGCCATCAGTGTCAGCGGGGGAGGAGAGACCCAGTACTTC
>NA|TRBV6-1|TRBJ2-6|NA
CASRGQRNTEAF
TGTGCCAGCAGGGGACAACGGAACACTGAAGCTTTC
>NA|TRBV20-1|TRBJ1-2|NA
CSASDYGYTF
TGCAGTGCTAGCGACTATGGCTACACCTTC
>TRBD1|TRBV7-2|TRBJ1-2|many
CASTINRGLDYGYTF
TGTGCCAGCACAATAAACAGGGGGCTAGACTATGGCTACACCTTC
>TRBD1|TRBV5-1|TRBJ2-5|many
CASSPGTGQETQYF
TGCGCCAGCAGCCCCGGGACAGGCCAAGAGACCCAGTACTTC
>TRBD2|TRBV7-2|TRBJ2-7|many
CASSPWASGYEQYF
TGTGCCAGCAGCCCTTGGGCTAGCGGCTACGAGCAGTACTTC
>TRBD1|TRBV7-7|TRBJ1-1|NA
CASSSRPGGLGTEAFF
TGTGCCAGCAGCAGCAGACCAGGGGGTCTGGGCACTGAAGCTTTCTTT
>TRBD2|TRBV20-1|TRBJ2-7|NA
CSATRGGDEQYF
TGCAGTGCCACCCGGGGGGGCGACGAGCAGTACTTC
>NA|TRBV6-6|TRBJ1-1|many
CASSYINSYTEAFF
TGTGCCAGCAGCTACATAAACAGTTACACTGAAGCTTTCTTT
>TRBD1|TRBV20-1|TRBJ2-7|NA
CGGTGGYEQYF
TGCGGCGGGACAGGGGGCTACGAGCAGTACTTC
>NA|TRBV30|TRBJ1-1|few
CAWSRPDRKAFF
TGTGCCTGGAGCCGCCCGGACAGAAAAGCTTTCTTT
>TRBD1|TRBV7-9|TRBJ2-2|NA
CASSLPRDRGTGELFF
TGTGCCAGCAGTTTACCCCGGGACAGGGGAACCGGGGAGCTGTTTTTT
>TRBD1|TRBV19|TRBJ2-7|many
CASSIGTGAVEQYF
TGTGCCAGTAGTATCGGGACAGGGGCCGTCGAGCAATACTTC
>NA|TRBV29-1|TRBJ1-5|NA
CSVQGYSNQPQHF
TGCAGCGTGCAGGGTTATAGCAATCAGCCCCAGCATTTT
>NA|TRBV14|TRBJ2-5|few
CASSTEAGSQETQYF
TGTGCCAGCTCGACGGAAGCCGGGTCCCAAGAGACCCAGTACTTC
>TRBD2|TRBV20-1|TRBJ2-5|NA
CSASGLAGQETQYF
TGCAGTGCTAGCGGACTAGCGGGTCAAGAGACCCAGTACTTC
>NA|TRBV7-2|TRBJ1-4|many
CASSFLRPSTNEKLFF
TGTGCCAGCAGCTTTCTCAGACCCTCAACTAATGAAAAACTGTTTTTT
>TRBD2|TRBV7-9|TRBJ2-7|NA
CASSSGLAGYEQYF
TGTGCCAGCAGTTCGGGACTAGCGGGCTACGAGCAGTACTTC
>TRBD2|TRBV20-1|TRBJ2-1|NA
CSAGTSIGGEQFF
TGCAGTGCCGGGACTAGCATAGGGGGGGAGCAGTTCTTC
>NA|TRBV6-6|TRBJ1-5|many
CASMEVGNQPQHF
TGTGCCAGCATGGAGGTCGGCAATCAGCCCCAGCATTTT
>TRBD1|TRBV7-9|TRBJ2-7|NA
CASSYGQGGYERYF
TGTGCCAGCAGCTATGGACAGGGGGGGTACGAGCGGTACTTC
>TRBD2|TRBV7-9|TRBJ2-7|many
CASSSLAVYEQYF
TGTGCCAGCAGCTCCCTAGCGGTCTACGAGCAGTACTTC
>NA|TRBV2|TRBJ1-6|NA
CAGSGGRASPLHF
TGTGCCGGCAGTGGTGGCAGGGCTTCACCCCTCCACTTT
>NA|TRBV12-3/TRBV12-4|TRBJ1-1|many
CASRRQVTNTEAFF
TGTGCCAGCAGACGACAGGTCACGAACACTGAAGCTTTCTTT
>NA|TRBV15|TRBJ1-1|many
CATSKRRENTEAFF
TGTGCCACCAGCAAGAGACGGGAGAACACTGAAGCTTTCTTT
>NA|TRBV7-9|TRBJ2-7|many
CASSPAYEQYF
TGTGCCAGCAGCCCCGCCTACGAGCAGTACTTC
>NA|TRBV15|TRBJ1-2|many
CATSRGPDRIYGYTF
TGTGCCACCAGCAGGGGCCCGGACCGGATCTATGGCTACACCTTC
>TRBD1|TRBV2|TRBJ1-1|NA
CASSPRGQGFEAFF
TGTGCCAGCTCACCACGGGGACAGGGGTTTGAAGCTTTCTTT
>NA|TRBV10-2|TRBJ2-5|many
CASSERAGRETQYF
TGCGCCAGCAGTGAGAGGGCCGGAAGGGAGACCCAGTACTTC
>NA|TRBV29-1|TRBJ1-5|NA
CSVVAGVGNQPQHF
TGCAGCGTAGTGGCTGGGGTGGGCAATCAGCCCCAGCATTTT
>TRBD1|TRBV19|TRBJ1-2|many
CASIEFSAQGKGYTF
TGTGCCAGTATCGAGTTCTCTGCACAGGGGAAAGGCTACACCTTC
>NA|TRBV30|TRBJ1-6|NA
CAWSVNSPLHF
TGTGCCTGGAGTGTTAATTCACCCCTCCACTTT
>NA|TRBV5-1|TRBJ2-2|once
CASSSLVLAESNTGELFF
TGCGCCAGCAGCTCTCTCGTTTTAGCGGAAAGCAACACCGGGGAGCTGTTTTTT
>NA|TRBV15|TRBJ2-5|NA
CATSRASSSAIMVPTYQETQYF
TGTGCCACCAGCAGAGCCAGCAGTTCCGCGATTATGGTCCCGACTTACCAAGAGACCCAGTACTTC
>TRBD2|TRBV7-9|TRBJ2-5|NA
CASSGSRETQYF
TGCGCCAGCAGCGGGAGCAGGGAGACCCAGTACTTC
>NA|TRBV24-1|TRBJ2-7|once
CATSDRTSYEQYF
TGTGCCACCAGTGACCGAACTAGTTACGAGCAGTACTTC
>TRBD2|TRBV20-1|TRBJ2-5|NA
CSARDHLAGGRVETQYF
TGCAGTGCTAGAGATCACCTAGCGGGAGGGCGGGTAGAGACCCAGTACTTC
>TRBD1|TRBV7-9|TRBJ1-1|many
CASSSHRGVGAEAFF
TGTGCCAGCAGCTCCCACAGGGGGGTGGGGGCTGAAGCTTTCTTT
>TRBD1|TRBV20-1|TRBJ2-2|NA
CSAPRQGRPGELFF
TGCAGTGCTCCCCGACAGGGTCGACCCGGGGAGCTGTTTTTT
>NA|TRBV6-5|TRBJ2-7|many
CASRRTQGSRYEQYF
TGTGCCAGCAGACGGACCCAGGGGTCCCGCTACGAGCAGTACTTC
>NA|TRBV2|TRBJ1-5|few
CACSAEEGGQPQHF
TGTGCCTGCAGTGCCGAAGAGGGGGGACAGCCCCAGCATTTT
>NA|TRBV29-1|TRBJ2-2|NA
CSVDGIANTGELFF
TGCAGCGTTGACGGGATCGCGAACACCGGGGAGCTGTTTTTT
>NA|TRBV15|TRBJ2-7|NA
CATSRDSSYGQYF
TGTGCCACCAGCAGAGATTCGTCATACGGGCAGTACTTC
>TRBD1|TRBV9|TRBJ1-1|few
CASSYRTGYTEAFF
TGTGCCAGCAGTTACCGGACAGGGTACACTGAAGCTTTCTTT